This T cell receptor beta chain was identified during a study of blood T cell repertoires in COVID-19. The count of this clone is one. Libraries were prepared by immunoSEQ multiplex PCR; TCRdb keeps only in-frame clonotypes and omits some of them. The table records 170,000 or so clones, more than 70% of them present only once. This CDR3 has 15 residues. Unmatched junction bases numbered 7, after V lost 5 bases and J lost 2 bases. Germline assignment: CDR1 SEHNR and CDR2 FQNEAQ (reference sequence). Input material: peripheral blood. The source is a man aged 45-65 years with active or convalescent COVID-19. The gene calls are TRBV7-9 and TRBJ2-7; 9 bases are shared with TRBD2. CDR3 coding DNA: TGTGCCAGCAGCCCCTCACTAGCGGGCACCTACGAGCAGTACTTC. As protein: CASSPSLAGTYEQYF.